This T cell receptor beta chain appears in the sequencing data of a study of blood T cell repertoires in COVID-19. As for the study in general: Some COVID-19 samples were acute and others convalescent; all came from the United States, Italy and Spain. The analysed material was cDNA or gDNA that came from T cells, B-cell-depleted T cells, or PBMCs.

This CDR3 comprises 13 residues. V lost 4 bases and J lost 5, with 14 bases in between. CDR1 and CDR2 from the germline V gene are SQVTM and ANQGSEA. In the original analysis: Amplifying reference gene primers gave estimates of nucleated cell counts. Profiled with immunoSEQ multiplex PCR; TCRdb holds only in-frame clones, not every one. Clone size and V and J calls were adopted from that table, with D and trimming inferred from the DNA. Found here are about 210,000 clones, about 91% of them singletons; the top ten hold about 4.8%. The chain employs TRBV29-1 and TRBJ2-5; D not resolved. The material sequenced was peripheral blood. This TCR derives from a woman aged 40-49 years with acute or convalescent COVID-19. The CDR3 DNA reads TGCAGCGTTGCGGCACACCCGCGGGAGACCCAGTACTTC. As protein: CSVAAHPRETQYF. Combining the CDR3 with reference TRBV29-1 and TRBJ2-5 gives the whole variable domain SAVISQKPSRDICQRGTSLTIQCQVDSQVTMMFWYRQQPGQSLTLIATANQGSEATYESGFVIDKFPISRPNLTFSTLTVSNMSPEDSSIYLCSVAAHPRETQYFGPGTRLLVL.